The present T cell receptor (beta chain) was sequenced within a study of T cell repertoires in ileal Crohn's disease. Germline-derived CDR1 and CDR2 are MNHNY and SVGAGI (reference sequence). The CDR3 covers 15 residues. V trimming: 1 base; J trimming: 8 bases; junction bases outside the gene matches: 6. The time point denotes: neoterminal ileum biopsy at postoperative endoscopy, about 6 months after surgery. Measured with immunoSEQ multiplex PCR; TCRdb has only the in-frame clones, and not every one. Of about 62,000 clones in the sample, 85% to 90% were seen once. The receptor was derived from an adult with Crohn's disease. Sequenced material: ileal tissue. The chain is built from TRBV6-6 and TRBJ1-4; 8 positions match TRBD1. The CDR3 sequence: CASSYLDRAREKLFF. CDR3 nucleotide sequence: TGTGCCAGCAGTTACTTGGACAGGGCCAGGGAAAAACTGTTTTTT.